This T cell receptor beta chain was sequenced during a study of cytomegalovirus exposure and HLA in healthy donors. The CDR3 covers 17 residues. V lost 4 bases and J lost 3; bases outside the gene matches: 13. Germline assignment: CDR1 LGHNA and CDR2 YNFKEQ. Use of 60 Vbeta and 13 Jbeta primers characterized the PCR. This table comes from immunoSEQ multiplex PCR, and its TCRdb copy is limited to in-frame clones, with some not included. The repertoire holds more than 110,000 clones, about three quarters seen once, with roughly 3.8% in the top ten. The rearrangement links TRBV4-2 to TRBJ2-3, with 7 bases aligning to TRBD2. Sequenced material: PBMCs. The TCR originated in a male donor in good health and CMV-seronegative. The CDR3 region has the DNA TGTGCCAGCAGCCCCCTGAACGCGCGGGAGACAACAGATACGCAGTATTTT. It codes for CASSPLNARETTDTQYF.